The clone carrying this TCR beta chain was seen only a few times. An oligo carrying a UMI was ligated to the cDNA 3' end. The first PCR ran about 4 cycles with an equimolar RC1.1 and RC1.2 beta primer mix. TCRdb redid the calling of the UMI-ligation and nested PCR reads with MiXCR, one entry per CDR3 protein. Among about 32,000 distinct CDR3 sequences, approximately 6.8% were seen once, and the ten largest hold about 15%. This sample was taken from a study of quantifying T cell responses using KT2 cells. Study as a whole: RNA was reverse transcribed with TCR alpha and beta constant-region primers.

The V end lost 8 bases, the J end lost 3 bases, and 11 bases lay between the germline ends. This CDR3 is 12 amino acids long. Looked up from germline, CDR1 is SGHDT and CDR2 is YYEEEE. This sequence originates from a human donor. The chain carries TRBV5-6 and TRBJ1-1; D call uncertain. The sample comprised PBMCs spiked with cells of the T cell clone KT2. The CDR3 sequence: CASTNMHTEAFF. CDR3 nucleotide sequence: TGTGCCAGTACAAACATGCACACTGAAGCTTTCTTT.